The T cell receptor (beta chain) under discussion was sequenced for a study of blood T cells in healthy people across ages. Using a J-beta primer mix together with a sample-barcoded 5' primer, a second PCR was run for roughly 6 to 12 cycles. TCRdb called the 5' RACE reads again in MiXCR, with one record for every CDR3 protein. Among 650,000 to 900,000 distinct CDR3 sequences listed, 62% were seen once. Aged about 6 to 95, donors were systemically healthy Caucasians from Russia. Extracted total RNA amounted to at least 5 micrograms for each sample. Worth noting for this clonotype: Its target is not known.

Study observations and caveats: Unknown CMV status may confound age-related changes in expanded clones.

Trimming at V came to 2 bases and at J to 1 base, leaving 4 bases not matched to a gene. The germline V gene has CDR1 MNHEY and CDR2 SVGEGT. The CDR3 is made up of 16 amino acids. The receptor comes from a man aged 25 to 40 in good health. Input material: blood. V and J are TRBV6-2 or TRBV6-3 and TRBJ2-1; 8 nucleotides agree with TRBD2. The CDR3 nucleotides are TGTGCCAGCAGTTACGGCGCGGGGGGTTCCTACAATGAGCAGTTCTTC. The encoded protein is CASSYGAGGSYNEQFF.